The next 25 T cell receptor beta chains were all read from a single sample in a study of shared clonotypes between healthy human individuals. Data came from immunoSEQ multiplex PCR; TCRdb stores just in-frame clones and leaves some out. In the table there are around 690,000 clones, about 90% of which are singletons. The material sequenced was memory CD8+ T cells from PBMCs. Specified subset: CD45RO+ cells pooled with CCR7-negative TemRA cells. These receptors were obtained from a man between 18 and 35 years old in good health. Some clones in this sample may be carry-over from other donors' samples.

The chain is built from TRBV7-9 and TRBJ2-4, with D uncertain. V was shortened by 1 base and J by 6 bases, with 16 bases between the two germline ends. Germline-derived CDR1 and CDR2 are SEHNR and FQNEAQ (reference sequence). The CDR3 is 16 amino acids. For the CDR3, the DNA is TGTGCCAGCAGCTTAGAAGCCAGGCCTTTTGGAAACATTCAGTACTTC. Translating it yields CASSLEARPFGNIQYF.

J is TRBJ1-1 and V is TRBV19; no firm D call. The CDR3 loop spans 16 amino acids. Germline loops: CDR1 LNHDA, CDR2 SQIVND (reference sequence). Between the trimmed V and J ends, which lost 2 bases and 1 base, there was a span of 14 bases. The CDR3: CASSIWSEGENTEAFF. In nucleotides, the CDR3 is TGTGCCAGTAGTATATGGTCAGAGGGAGAGAACACTGAAGCTTTCTTT. Together with reference TRBV19 and TRBJ1-1, the CDR3 gives the full variable domain: DGGITQSPKYLFRKEGQNVTLSCEQNLNHDAMYWYRQDPGQGLRLIYYSQIVNDFQKGDIAEGYSVSREKKESFPLTVTSAQKNPTAFYLCASSIWSEGENTEAFFGQGTRLTVV.

This clone appeared a few times. The chain employs TRBV9 and TRBJ1-5; 12 nucleotides agree with TRBD1. Per the germline V gene, CDR1 is SGDLS and CDR2 is YYNGEE. The CDR3 length is 15 residues. J lost 6 bases, V lost 3 bases, and 4 bases had no gene match. CDR3 coding DNA: TGTGCCAGCAGCGCAGGGACAGGGGGCCTTCAGCCCCAGCATTTT. This translates into CASSAGTGGLQPQHF.

The J gene is TRBJ2-3, the V gene TRBV27, with 7 positions matching TRBD2. The CDR3 consists of 17 residues. Germline V lookup: CDR1 MNHEY, CDR2 SMNVEV (reference sequence). V lost 2 bases, J lost 4 bases, and 12 bases stayed unmatched. CDR3 in DNA: TGTGCCAGCAGTTTAATCCCAGCGGGAAGGGGTGCAGATACGCAGTATTTT. Residues: CASSLIPAGRGADTQYF.

As to this clone: Other DNA sequences in the same sample also yield this CDR3. The V and J genes are TRBV7-9 and TRBJ2-2, with 8 bases fitting TRBD1. V trimming: 5 bases; J trimming: 1 base; junction bases outside the gene matches: 3. CDR3 size: 15 residues. CDR1 is SEHNR, CDR2 FQNEAQ, per germline (reference sequence). CDR3 in DNA: TGTGCCAGCAGCCCCGGGACAGGGAACACCGGGGAGCTGTTTTTT. Protein sequence: CASSPGTGNTGELFF.

The chain uses TRBV11-2 and TRBJ2-7; possibly TRBD1 for D (6 bases). The CDR3 covers 14 residues. The germline V gene has CDR1 SGHAT and CDR2 FQNNGV. V lost 0 bases to trimming and J lost 2 bases, with 8 bases between them. The CDR3 here is CASSLDRGTYEQYF. For the CDR3, the DNA is TGTGCCAGCAGCTTAGATAGGGGGACCTACGAGCAGTACTTC.

V is TRBV5-1 and J is TRBJ2-5; TRBD1 is a possible D gene (5 bases). V was shortened by 2 bases and J by 0 bases, with 11 bases between the two germline ends. The CDR3 is 15 amino acids. CDR1 SGHRS and CDR2 YFSETQ come from the germline V gene. As DNA, the CDR3 is TGCGCCAGCAGCTTCGACAGAAGTTACCAAGAGACCCAGTACTTC. Its protein is CASSFDRSYQETQYF.

The V gene is TRBV7-9, the J gene TRBJ2-4, with no clear D. Deletions cut 5 bases from V and 0 bases from J, with 8 bases between. The CDR3 runs 14 residues. Germline V lookup: CDR1 SEHNR, CDR2 FQNEAQ (reference sequence). The CDR3 DNA sequence: TGTGCCAGCAGCCTTGTGATAGCCAAAAACATTCAGTACTTC. Its translation is CASSLVIAKNIQYF.

The chain links TRBV7-9 to TRBJ2-7, with 8 nucleotides matching TRBD1. The germline CDR1 and CDR2 sequences are SEHNR and FQNEAQ (reference sequence). The V and J ends lost 5 bases and 6 bases, in that order; junction bases with no gene match: 9. This CDR3 has 14 amino acids. The CDR3 nucleotides read TGTGCCAGCAGCCCCTGTTACAGGGGGAGCGAGCAGTACTTC. This gives the protein CASSPCYRGSEQYF.

This chain uses TRBV7-8 with TRBJ2-2; possible D gene TRBD1, 7 bases. Trimming shortened V by 8 bases and J by 4 bases, and 20 bases separated the two germline ends. This CDR3 has 16 residues. CDR1 is SGHVS and CDR2 is FQNEAQ in the germline V gene. CDR3 region: CASPRTEGAITGELFF. The CDR3 region has the DNA TGTGCCAGCCCAAGAACGGAGGGGGCGATCACCGGGGAGCTGTTTTTT.

The rearrangement joins TRBV28 to TRBJ1-5; D possibly corresponds to TRBD1 (6 bases). Germline CDR1 reads MDHEN; CDR2 reads SYDVKM. The V end lost 7 bases, the J end lost 4 bases, and 11 bases lay between the germline ends. CDR3 length equals 13 residues. The CDR3 DNA follows: TGTGCCAGCACCCGAGGGGGGAATCAGCCCCAGCATTTT. Translation: CASTRGGNQPQHF.

The chain has TRBV2 and TRBJ2-1; no definite D call. V lost 3 bases to trimming and J lost 3 bases, with 12 bases between them. Germline CDR1 is SNHLY and CDR2 is FYNNEI. CDR3 length: 15 residues. CDR3 in DNA: TGTGCCAGCAGTGATTGGCGGTCGCTCTACAATGAGCAGTTCTTC. Amino acids: CASSDWRSLYNEQFF.

This chain connects TRBV7-8 to TRBJ2-7, with D possibly being TRBD1 (5 bases). This CDR3 is built from 13 residues. Germline V CDR1 and CDR2: SGHVS, FQNEAQ. Trimming cost V 6 bases and J 3 bases, with 12 bases left between them. The CDR3 sequence: CASSPLTGYEQYF. The CDR3 DNA sequence: TGTGCCAGCAGTCCCCTTACAGGCTACGAGCAGTACTTC.

This chain links TRBV11-2 with TRBJ2-7; D gene uncertain. V was trimmed by 1 base and J by 2 bases, leaving 12 bases between them. Germline V gene lookup returns CDR1 SGHAT and CDR2 FQNNGV. This CDR3 spans 15 amino acids. CDR3 nucleotides: TGTGCCAGCAGCTTAGGCCCGGATCCGACCTACGAGCAGTACTTC. As protein: CASSLGPDPTYEQYF.

V gene TRBV4-3 combines with J gene TRBJ2-3; the D is unclear. CDR3 length: 17 residues. V lost 1 base, J lost 5 bases, and 19 bases lay in between. Germline loops: CDR1 LGHNA, CDR2 YSLEER. The CDR3 loop reads CASSQGIRFEVEDTQYF. The CDR3 coding sequence is TGCGCCAGCAGCCAAGGTATCAGATTTGAGGTAGAAGATACGCAGTATTTT.

V gene TRBV5-1 combines with J gene TRBJ2-7; D remains ambiguous. V was clipped by 4 bases and J by 5 bases, with 10 bases between them. This CDR3 has 12 amino acids. Germline V gene data show CDR1 as SGHRS and CDR2 as YFSETQ. The CDR3 DNA follows: TGCGCCAGCAGCCTTTCTCGGGACGAGCAGTACTTC. This sequence encodes CASSLSRDEQYF.

V gene TRBV4-1 combines with J gene TRBJ1-1; D is unclear. V was cut by 6 bases and J by 7 bases, with 15 bases left in between. Per the germline V gene, CDR1 is MGHRA and CDR2 is YSYEKL. The CDR3 is 13 residues long. The CDR3 sequence: CASSLWDSGEAFF. The CDR3 DNA sequence: TGCGCCAGCAGTCTATGGGATAGCGGTGAAGCTTTCTTT.

The chain carries TRBV11-2 and TRBJ2-1; D possibly uses TRBD1 or TRBD2 (5 bases each). Trimming removed 0 bases from V and 0 bases from J, with 12 bases in between. This CDR3 is 17 amino acids long. The germline gives CDR1 SGHAT, CDR2 FQNNGV. CDR3 sequence reads: CASSLDLGDPSYNEQFF. CDR3 bases: TGTGCCAGCAGCTTAGATTTGGGGGATCCCTCCTACAATGAGCAGTTCTTC.

The chain combines TRBV28 with TRBJ2-1; 12 bases match TRBD2. The CDR3 contains 18 residues. J gave up 4 bases and V 5 bases, and 12 bases lay outside the gene matches. Germline V CDR1 and CDR2: MDHEN, SYDVKM. The CDR3 DNA sequence: TGTGCCAGCAGTCGACGATGGACTAGCGGGATATCATACAATGAGCAGTTCTTC. Translated, it gives CASSRRWTSGISYNEQFF.

The V and J genes are TRBV11-2 and TRBJ2-7; 8 bases align to TRBD2. Germline V gives CDR1 SGHAT, CDR2 FQNNGV. With V trimmed by 5 bases and J by 7 bases, 16 bases remained unmatched. This CDR3 region has 16 residues. The CDR3 DNA follows: TGTGCCAGCAGCCCGGGTTGGGGGGTAGCGGGGACGGAGCAGTACTTC. Amino acid sequence: CASSPGWGVAGTEQYF. Together with reference TRBV11-2 and TRBJ2-7, the CDR3 gives the full variable domain: EAGVAQSPRYKIIEKRQSVAFWCNPISGHATLYWYQQILGQGPKLLIQFQNNGVVDDSQLPKDRFSAERLKGVDSTLKIQPAKLEDSAVYLCASSPGWGVAGTEQYFGPGTRLTVT.

Regarding this clone: The sample contains more than one DNA sequence encoding this CDR3. The CDR3 DNA reads TGTGCCTGGAGTGTACTGGGGGATTCACCCCTCCACTTT. Encoded protein: CAWSVLGDSPLHF. The V and J genes are TRBV30 and TRBJ1-6; D may be TRBD1 (5 bases). CDR1 GTSNPN and CDR2 SVGIG come from the germline V gene (reference sequence). The CDR3 contains 13 residues. Between the trimmed V and J ends, which lost 0 bases and 8 bases, there was a span of 8 bases.

This chain uses TRBV19 with TRBJ2-1, with 11 positions matching TRBD2. The CDR3 covers 15 residues. CDR1 LNHDA and CDR2 SQIVND come from the germline V gene (reference sequence). Trimming at V came to 6 bases and at J to 8 bases, leaving 9 bases not matched to a gene. CDR3 nucleotides: TGTGCCAGTAGCCAATACCTAGCGGGAGGAGATGAGCAGTTCTTC. This gives the protein CASSQYLAGGDEQFF.

The chain carries TRBV7-2 and TRBJ1-5; 9 positions agree with TRBD1. J lost 3 bases, V lost 0 bases, and 3 bases had no gene match. The CDR3 totals 16 residues. CDR1 SGHTA and CDR2 FQGNSA come from the germline V gene. The CDR3 protein is CASSLAGQGFNQPQHF. For the CDR3, the DNA is TGTGCCAGCAGCTTAGCTGGACAGGGGTTCAATCAGCCCCAGCATTTT.

The rearrangement links TRBV6-7 to TRBJ1-1; TRBD1 matches at 8 bases. TRBV6-7 is treated as an ORF (open reading frame) with a function not yet certain. CDR3 length: 14 amino acids. The J segment lost 3 bases and the V segment lost 6 bases, leaving 6 bases of the junction unmatched. CDR3: CASRLTGADTEAFF. In DNA form, the CDR3 reads TGTGCCAGCAGGCTGACAGGGGCGGACACTGAAGCTTTCTTT.

The rearrangement uses TRBV9 and TRBJ1-5; D not resolved. The CDR3 totals 13 residues. The germline V gene has CDR1 SGDLS and CDR2 YYNGEE. V shed 3 bases and J shed 7 bases, with 11 bases lying between them. This CDR3 is CASSANEAQPQHF. CDR3 nucleotide sequence: TGTGCCAGCAGCGCGAATGAGGCCCAGCCCCAGCATTTT. Combining the CDR3 with reference TRBV9 and TRBJ1-5 gives the whole variable domain DSGVTQTPKHLITATGQRVTLRCSPRSGDLSVYWYQQSLDQGLQFLIQYYNGEERAKGNILERFSAQQFPDLHSELNLSSLELGDSALYFCASSANEAQPQHFGDGTRLSIL.